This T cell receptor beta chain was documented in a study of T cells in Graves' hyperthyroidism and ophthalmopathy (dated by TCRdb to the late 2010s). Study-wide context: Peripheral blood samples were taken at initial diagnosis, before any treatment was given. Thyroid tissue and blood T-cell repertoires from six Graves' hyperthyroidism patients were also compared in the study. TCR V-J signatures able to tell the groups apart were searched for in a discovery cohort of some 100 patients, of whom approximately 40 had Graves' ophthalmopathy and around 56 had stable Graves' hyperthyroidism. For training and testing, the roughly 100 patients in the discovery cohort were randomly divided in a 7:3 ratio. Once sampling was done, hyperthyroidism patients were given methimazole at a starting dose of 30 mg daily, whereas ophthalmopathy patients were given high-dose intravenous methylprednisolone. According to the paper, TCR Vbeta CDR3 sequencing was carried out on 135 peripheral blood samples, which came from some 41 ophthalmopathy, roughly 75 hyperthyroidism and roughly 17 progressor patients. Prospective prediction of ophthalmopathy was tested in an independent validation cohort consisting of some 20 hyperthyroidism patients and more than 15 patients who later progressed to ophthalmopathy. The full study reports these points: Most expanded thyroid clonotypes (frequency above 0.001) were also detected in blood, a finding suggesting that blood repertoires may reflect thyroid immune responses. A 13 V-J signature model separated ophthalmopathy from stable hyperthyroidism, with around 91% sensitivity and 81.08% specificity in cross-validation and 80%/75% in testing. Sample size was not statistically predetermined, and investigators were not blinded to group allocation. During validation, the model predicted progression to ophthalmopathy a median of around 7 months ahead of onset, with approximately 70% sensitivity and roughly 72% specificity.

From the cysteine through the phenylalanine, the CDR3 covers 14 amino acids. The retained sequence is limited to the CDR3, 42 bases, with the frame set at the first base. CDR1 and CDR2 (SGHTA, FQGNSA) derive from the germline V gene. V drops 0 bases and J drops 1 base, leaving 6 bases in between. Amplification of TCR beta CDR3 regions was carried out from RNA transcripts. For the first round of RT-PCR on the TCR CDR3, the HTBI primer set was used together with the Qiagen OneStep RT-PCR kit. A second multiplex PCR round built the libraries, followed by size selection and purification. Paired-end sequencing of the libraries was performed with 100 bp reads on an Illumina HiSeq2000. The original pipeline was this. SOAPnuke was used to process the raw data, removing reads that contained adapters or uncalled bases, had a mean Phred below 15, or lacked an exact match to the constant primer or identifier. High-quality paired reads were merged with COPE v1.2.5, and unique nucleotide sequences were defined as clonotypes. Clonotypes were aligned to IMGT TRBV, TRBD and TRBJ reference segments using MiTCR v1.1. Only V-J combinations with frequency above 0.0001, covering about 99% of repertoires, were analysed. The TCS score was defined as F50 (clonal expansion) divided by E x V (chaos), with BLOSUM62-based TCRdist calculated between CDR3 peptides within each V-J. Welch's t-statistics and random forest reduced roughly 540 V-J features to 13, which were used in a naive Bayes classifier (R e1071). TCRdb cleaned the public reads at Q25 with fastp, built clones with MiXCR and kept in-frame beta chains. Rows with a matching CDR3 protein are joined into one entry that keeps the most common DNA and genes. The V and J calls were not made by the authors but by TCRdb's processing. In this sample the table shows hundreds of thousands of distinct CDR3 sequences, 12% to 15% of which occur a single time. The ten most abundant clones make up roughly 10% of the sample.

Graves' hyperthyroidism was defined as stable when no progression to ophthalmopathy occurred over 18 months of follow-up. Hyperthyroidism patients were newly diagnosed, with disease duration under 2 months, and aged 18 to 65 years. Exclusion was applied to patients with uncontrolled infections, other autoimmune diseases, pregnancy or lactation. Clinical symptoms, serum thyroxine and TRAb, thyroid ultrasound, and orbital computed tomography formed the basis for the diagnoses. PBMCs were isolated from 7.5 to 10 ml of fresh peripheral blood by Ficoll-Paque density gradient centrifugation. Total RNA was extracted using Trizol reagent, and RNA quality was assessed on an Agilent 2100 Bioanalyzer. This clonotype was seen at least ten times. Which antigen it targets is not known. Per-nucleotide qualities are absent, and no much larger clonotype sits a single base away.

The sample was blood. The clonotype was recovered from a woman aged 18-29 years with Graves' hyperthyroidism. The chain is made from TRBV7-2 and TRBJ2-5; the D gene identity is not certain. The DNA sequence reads TGTGCCAGCAGCTTAGCCACTATCCAAGAGACCCAGTACTTC. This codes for CASSLATIQETQYF.